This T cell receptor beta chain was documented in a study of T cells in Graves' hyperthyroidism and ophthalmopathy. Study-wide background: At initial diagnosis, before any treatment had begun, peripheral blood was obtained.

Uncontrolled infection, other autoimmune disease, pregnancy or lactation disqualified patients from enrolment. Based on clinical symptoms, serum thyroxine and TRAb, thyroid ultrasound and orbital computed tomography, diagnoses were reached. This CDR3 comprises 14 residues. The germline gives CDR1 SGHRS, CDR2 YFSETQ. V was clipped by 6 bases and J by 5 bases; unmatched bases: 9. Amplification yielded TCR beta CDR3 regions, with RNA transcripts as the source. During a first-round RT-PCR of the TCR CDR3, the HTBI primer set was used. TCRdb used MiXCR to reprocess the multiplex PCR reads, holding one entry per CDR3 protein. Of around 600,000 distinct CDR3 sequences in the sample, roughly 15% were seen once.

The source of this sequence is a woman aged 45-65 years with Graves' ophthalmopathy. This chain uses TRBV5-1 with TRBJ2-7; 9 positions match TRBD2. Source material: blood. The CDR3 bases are TGCGCCAGCACCCCAGCGGGAGGCCCCGACGAGCAGTACTTC. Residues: CASTPAGGPDEQYF.